This T cell receptor (beta chain) was identified during a study of cytomegalovirus exposure and HLA in healthy donors. General study points: Later analysis suggested links between common viral pathogens and several top significant clusters.

PCR amplification relied on 60 Vbeta primers (plus 13 Jbeta primers). Only in-frame clones appear in the TCRdb table, and some are missing; sequencing was by immunoSEQ multiplex PCR. The sample carries roughly 220,000 clones, 80% to 90% recorded once. With V trimmed by 0 bases and J by 3 bases, 6 bases remained unmatched. The germline V gene has CDR1 SGDLS and CDR2 YYNGEE. This CDR3 region has 15 residues. In its sample, this clone was seen once. The antigen is undetermined. Sequencing input: PBMCs. The clonotype comes from a man aged 30-40 years in good health and CMV-seronegative. This chain joins TRBV9 and TRBJ2-7; 7 nucleotides line up with TRBD1. In nucleotides, the CDR3 is TGTGCCAGCAGCGTAGGACAGGGTACTCGCTACGAGCAGTACTTC. This sequence encodes CASSVGQGTRYEQYF. The entire variable domain, with the rest obtained from reference TRBV9 and TRBJ2-7, is as follows: DSGVTQTPKHLITATGQRVTLRCSPRSGDLSVYWYQQSLDQGLQFLIQYYNGEERAKGNILERFSAQQFPDLHSELNLSSLELGDSALYFCASSVGQGTRYEQYFGPGTRLTVT.